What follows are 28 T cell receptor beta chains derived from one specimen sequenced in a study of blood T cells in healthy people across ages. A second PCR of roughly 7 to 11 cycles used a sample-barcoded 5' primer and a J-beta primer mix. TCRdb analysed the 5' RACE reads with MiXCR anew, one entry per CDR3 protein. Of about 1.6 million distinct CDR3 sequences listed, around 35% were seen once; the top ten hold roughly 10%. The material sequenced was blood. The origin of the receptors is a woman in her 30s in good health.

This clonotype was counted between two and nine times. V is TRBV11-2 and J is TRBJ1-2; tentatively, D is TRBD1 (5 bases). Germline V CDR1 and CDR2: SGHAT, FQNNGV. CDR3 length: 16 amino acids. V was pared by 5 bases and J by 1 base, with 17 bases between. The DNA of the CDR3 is TGTGCCAGCAGCCCCCTCTCAGGGTCTAGTAACTATGGCTACACCTTC. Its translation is CASSPLSGSSNYGYTF.

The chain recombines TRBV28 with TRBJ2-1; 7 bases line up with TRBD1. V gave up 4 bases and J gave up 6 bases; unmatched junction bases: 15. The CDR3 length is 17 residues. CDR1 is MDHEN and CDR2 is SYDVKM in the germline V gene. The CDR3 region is CASSSRTGLQILNEQFF. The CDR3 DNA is TGTGCCAGCAGTTCCAGGACAGGCCTTCAGATCCTCAATGAGCAGTTCTTC.

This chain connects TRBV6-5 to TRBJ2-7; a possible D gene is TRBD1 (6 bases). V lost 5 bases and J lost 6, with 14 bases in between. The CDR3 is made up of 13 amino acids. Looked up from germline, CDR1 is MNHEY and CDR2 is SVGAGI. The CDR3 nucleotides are TGTGCCAGCAGTAGGGCAAGAGGGGGCGAGCAGTACTTC. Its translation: CASSRARGGEQYF.

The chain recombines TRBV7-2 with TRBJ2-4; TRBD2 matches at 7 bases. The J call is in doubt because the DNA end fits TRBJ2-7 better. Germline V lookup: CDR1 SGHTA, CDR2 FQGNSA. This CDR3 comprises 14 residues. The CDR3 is CASSHGRVSNEQYF. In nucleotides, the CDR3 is TGTGCCAGCAGTCATGGGAGGGTTTCTAACGAGCAGTACTTC.

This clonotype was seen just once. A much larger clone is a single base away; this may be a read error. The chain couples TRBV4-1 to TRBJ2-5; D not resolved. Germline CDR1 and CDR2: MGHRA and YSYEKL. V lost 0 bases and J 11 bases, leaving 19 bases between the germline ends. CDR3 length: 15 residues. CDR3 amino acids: CASSQDPSRYNEQYF. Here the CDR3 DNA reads TGCGCCAGCAGCCAAGATCCCAGCCGTTACAATGAGCAGTACTTC.

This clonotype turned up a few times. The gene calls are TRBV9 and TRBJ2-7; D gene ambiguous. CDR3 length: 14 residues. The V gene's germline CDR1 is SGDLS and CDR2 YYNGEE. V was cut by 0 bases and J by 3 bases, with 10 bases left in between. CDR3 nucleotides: TGTGCCAGCAGCGTAGGCAGTACTCACTACGAGCAGTACTTC. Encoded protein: CASSVGSTHYEQYF. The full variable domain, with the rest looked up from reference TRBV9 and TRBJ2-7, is DSGVTQTPKHLITATGQRVTLRCSPRSGDLSVYWYQQSLDQGLQFLIQYYNGEERAKGNILERFSAQQFPDLHSELNLSSLELGDSALYFCASSVGSTHYEQYFGPGTRLTVT.

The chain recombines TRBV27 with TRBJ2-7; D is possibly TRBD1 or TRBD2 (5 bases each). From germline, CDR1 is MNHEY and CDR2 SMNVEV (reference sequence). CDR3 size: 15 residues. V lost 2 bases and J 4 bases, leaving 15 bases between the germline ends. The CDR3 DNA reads TGTGCCAGCAGTTTAAGGGGTGGGACCCCTTACGAGCAGTACTTC. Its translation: CASSLRGGTPYEQYF.

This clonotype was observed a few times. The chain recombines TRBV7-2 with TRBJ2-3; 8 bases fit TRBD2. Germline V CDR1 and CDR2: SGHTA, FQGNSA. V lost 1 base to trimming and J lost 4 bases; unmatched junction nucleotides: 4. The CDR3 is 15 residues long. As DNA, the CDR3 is TGTGCCAGCAGCTTAGAGGGACTAGTGGCAGATACGCAGTATTTT. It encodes CASSLEGLVADTQYF.

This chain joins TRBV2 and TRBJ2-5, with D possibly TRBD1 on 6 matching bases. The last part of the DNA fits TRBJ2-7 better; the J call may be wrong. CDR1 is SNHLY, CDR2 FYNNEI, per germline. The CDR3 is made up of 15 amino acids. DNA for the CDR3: TGTGCCAGCAGTGAAGCGCGGACAGTTGCCTACGAGCAGTACTTC. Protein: CASSEARTVAYEQYF.

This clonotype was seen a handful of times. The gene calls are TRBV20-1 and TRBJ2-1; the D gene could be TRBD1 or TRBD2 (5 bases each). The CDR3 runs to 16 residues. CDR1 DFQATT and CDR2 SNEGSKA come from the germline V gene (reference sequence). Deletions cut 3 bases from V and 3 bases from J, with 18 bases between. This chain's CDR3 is CSASLYSGTVYNEQFF. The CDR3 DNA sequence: TGCAGTGCTAGCCTGTATTCCGGGACGGTCTACAATGAGCAGTTCTTC.

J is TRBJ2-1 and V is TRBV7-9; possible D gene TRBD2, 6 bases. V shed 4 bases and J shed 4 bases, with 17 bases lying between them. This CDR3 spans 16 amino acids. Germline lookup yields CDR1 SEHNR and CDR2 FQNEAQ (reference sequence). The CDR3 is CASSSMTGGEYNEQFF. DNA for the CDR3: TGTGCCAGCAGCTCAATGACGGGCGGGGAGTACAATGAGCAGTTCTTC.

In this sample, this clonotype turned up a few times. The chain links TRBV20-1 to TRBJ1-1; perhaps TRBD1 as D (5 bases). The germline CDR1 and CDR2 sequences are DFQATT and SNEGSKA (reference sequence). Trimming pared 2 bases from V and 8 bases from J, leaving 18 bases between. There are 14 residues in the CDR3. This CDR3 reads CSARTGTGEGEAFF. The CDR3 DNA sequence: TGCAGTGCTAGAACCGGGACGGGGGAAGGGGAAGCTTTCTTT.

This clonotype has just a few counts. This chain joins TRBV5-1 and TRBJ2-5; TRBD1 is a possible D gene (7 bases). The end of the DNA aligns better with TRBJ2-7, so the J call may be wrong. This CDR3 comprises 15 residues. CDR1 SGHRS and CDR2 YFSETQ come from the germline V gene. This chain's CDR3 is CASSLSPGGINEQYF. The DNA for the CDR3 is TGCGCCAGCAGCCTTTCTCCAGGGGGGATCAACGAGCAGTACTTC.

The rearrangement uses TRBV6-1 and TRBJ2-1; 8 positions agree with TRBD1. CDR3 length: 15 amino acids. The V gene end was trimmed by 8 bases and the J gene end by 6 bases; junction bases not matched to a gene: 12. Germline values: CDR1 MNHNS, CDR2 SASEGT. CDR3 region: CASSHLDREINEQFF. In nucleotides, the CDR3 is TGTGCCAGCTCCCATCTGGACAGGGAGATCAATGAGCAGTTCTTC.

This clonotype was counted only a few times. The chain's CDR3 is CASSQPYPYTDTQYF. As DNA, the CDR3 is TGTGCCAGCAGCCAACCCTACCCTTACACAGATACGCAGTATTTT. The gene calls are TRBV11-2 and TRBJ2-3; D not resolved. The CDR3 sequence is 15 residues long. Trimming took 5 bases from V and 2 from J, leaving 14 bases between them. Germline values: CDR1 SGHAT, CDR2 FQNNGV.

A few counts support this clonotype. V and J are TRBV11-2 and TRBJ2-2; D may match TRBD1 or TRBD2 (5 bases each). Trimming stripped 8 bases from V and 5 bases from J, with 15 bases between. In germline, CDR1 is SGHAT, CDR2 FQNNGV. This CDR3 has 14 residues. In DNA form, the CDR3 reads TGTGCCAGCCACCGGGGCCCACTAACCGGGGAGCTGTTTTTT. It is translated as CASHRGPLTGELFF.

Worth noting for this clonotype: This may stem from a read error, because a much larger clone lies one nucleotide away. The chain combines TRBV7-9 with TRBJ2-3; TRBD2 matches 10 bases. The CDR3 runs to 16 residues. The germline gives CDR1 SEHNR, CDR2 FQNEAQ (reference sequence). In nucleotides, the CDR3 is TGTGCCAGCAGCTTAGCTCCTAGCGGGAGCACAGATACGCAGGATTTT. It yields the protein CASSLAPSGSTDTQDF.

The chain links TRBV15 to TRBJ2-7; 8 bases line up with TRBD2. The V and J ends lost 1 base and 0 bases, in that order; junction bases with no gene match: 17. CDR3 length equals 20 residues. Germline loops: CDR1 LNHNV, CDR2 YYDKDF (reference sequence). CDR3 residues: CATSRAPGGSGTPSSYEQYF. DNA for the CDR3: TGTGCCACCAGCAGAGCCCCCGGGGGTAGCGGGACCCCTAGCTCCTACGAGCAGTACTTC.

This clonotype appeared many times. The CDR3 loop is CASSLPARSSYNEQFF. The CDR3 coding sequence is TGTGCCAGCAGTCTACCGGCCCGGAGCTCCTACAATGAGCAGTTCTTC. The chain is built from TRBV12-3 or TRBV12-4 and TRBJ2-1; D ambiguous. The CDR3 sequence is 16 residues long. Trimming took 5 bases from V and 0 from J, leaving 14 bases between them.

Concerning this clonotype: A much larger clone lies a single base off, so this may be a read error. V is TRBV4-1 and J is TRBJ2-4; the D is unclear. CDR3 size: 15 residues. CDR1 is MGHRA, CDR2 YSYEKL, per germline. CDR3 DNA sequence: TGCGCCGGCAGCCAAGTAACAGTAGCCAAAAACATTCAGTACTTC. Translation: CAGSQVTVAKNIQYF.

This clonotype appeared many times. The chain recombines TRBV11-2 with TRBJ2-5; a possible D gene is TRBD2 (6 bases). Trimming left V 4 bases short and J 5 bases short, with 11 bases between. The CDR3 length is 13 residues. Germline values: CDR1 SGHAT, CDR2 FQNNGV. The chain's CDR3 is CASSSGLRETQYF. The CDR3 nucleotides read TGTGCCAGCAGCTCGGGACTTCGGGAGACCCAGTACTTC.

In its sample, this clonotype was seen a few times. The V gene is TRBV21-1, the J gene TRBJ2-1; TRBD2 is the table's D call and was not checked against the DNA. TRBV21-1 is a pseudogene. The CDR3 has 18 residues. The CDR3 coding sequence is TGTGCCAGCAGCAAAGGGACTAGCGGGACAACCACCTACAATGAGCAGTTCTTC. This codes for CASSKGTSGTTTYNEQFF.

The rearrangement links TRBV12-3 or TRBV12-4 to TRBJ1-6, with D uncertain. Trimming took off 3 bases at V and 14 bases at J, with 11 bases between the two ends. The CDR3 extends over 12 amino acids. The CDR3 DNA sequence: TGTGCCAGCAGTTTGGGGAATTTGGCCCTCCACTTT. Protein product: CASSLGNLALHF.

DNA of the CDR3: TGTGCTAGTGGTTTGGTACAGGGGGTTTGGACTGAAGCTTTCTTT. Its translation is CASGLVQGVWTEAFF. This chain joins TRBV12-5 and TRBJ1-1; 8 bases line up with TRBD1. Germline assignment: CDR1 LGHNT and CDR2 FRNRAP. The CDR3 consists of 15 residues. Trimming took 0 bases from V and 5 from J; bases not matched to a gene: 5.

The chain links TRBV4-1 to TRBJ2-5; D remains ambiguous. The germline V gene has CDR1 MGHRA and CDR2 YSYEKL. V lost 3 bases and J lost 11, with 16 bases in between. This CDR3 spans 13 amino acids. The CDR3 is CASSHPDGNEQYF. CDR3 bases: TGCGCCAGCAGCCACCCGGATGGTAATGAGCAGTACTTC.

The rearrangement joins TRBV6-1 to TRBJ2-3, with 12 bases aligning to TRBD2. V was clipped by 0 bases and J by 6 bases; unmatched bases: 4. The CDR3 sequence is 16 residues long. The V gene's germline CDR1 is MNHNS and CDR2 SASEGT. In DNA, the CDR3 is TGTGCCAGCAGTGAAGCTGCTAGCGGGGGGGCCGATACGCAGTATTTT. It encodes CASSEAASGGADTQYF.

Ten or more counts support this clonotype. CDR3 in DNA: TGCAGCTTTCCCCGGGGGAGTGAGCAGTTCTTC. Translation: CSFPRGSEQFF. The J gene is TRBJ2-1, the V gene TRBV20-1; D perhaps matches TRBD2 (6 bases). CDR1 and CDR2 from the germline V gene are DFQATT and SNEGSKA (reference sequence). The CDR3 has 11 residues.

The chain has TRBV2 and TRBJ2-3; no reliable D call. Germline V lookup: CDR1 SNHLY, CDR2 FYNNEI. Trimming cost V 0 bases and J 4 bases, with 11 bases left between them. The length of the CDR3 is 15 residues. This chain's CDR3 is CASSEALGMADTQYF. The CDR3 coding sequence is TGTGCCAGCAGTGAAGCGCTGGGGATGGCAGATACGCAGTATTTT.